The present T cell receptor beta chain was sequenced within a study of cytomegalovirus exposure and HLA in healthy donors. Overall study context: Around 76% of 398 genotyped donors fell in the Caucasian-associated ancestry cluster.

This clone was detected only a few times. Its antigen is currently unknown. Notes on the study in general: A classifier reportedly called cytomegalovirus status with high sensitivity and specificity. Earlier analysis looked at TCR beta V segments, and most were productive about 90% or about 30% of the time. Despite most TCR sequences being rare, some public TCRs occurred in many donors.

Germline V gene lookup returns CDR1 LNHNV and CDR2 YYDKDF (reference sequence). The CDR3 loop spans 11 amino acids. V lost 3 bases, J lost 9 bases, and 8 bases lay in between. The PCR employed 60 Vbeta primers together with 13 Jbeta primers. The method was immunoSEQ multiplex PCR; TCRdb's version includes in-frame clones alone and lacks a portion of them. Of tens of thousands of clones in the sample, around 76% were seen once. This TCR was recovered from a man in his forties or fifties in good health and CMV-seronegative. What was sequenced was PBMCs. The genes are TRBV15 and TRBJ2-5, with no clear D. The CDR3 reads CATSSALAQYF. DNA for the CDR3: TGTGCCACCAGCAGCGCGCTAGCCCAGTACTTC.